The 21 T cell receptor beta chains below come from one sample, sequenced in a study of blood T cell repertoires in COVID-19. The method was immunoSEQ multiplex PCR; TCRdb's version includes in-frame clones alone and lacks a portion of them. Here the sample spans 250,000 to 300,000 clones, about 90% being singletons. Sequencing used peripheral blood. The source of these receptors is a woman between 45 and 65 years old who had recovered from COVID-19.

The genes are TRBV5-1 and TRBJ2-3, with 7 bases lining up with TRBD1. CDR1 and CDR2 from the germline V gene are SGHRS and YFSETQ. Trimming at V came to 4 bases and at J to 1 base, leaving 6 bases not matched to a gene. The CDR3 is 15 amino acids. The CDR3 sequence: CASSPRQGGTDTQYF. The DNA of the CDR3 is TGCGCCAGCAGCCCTCGACAGGGAGGCACAGATACGCAGTATTTT.

The CDR3 coding sequence is TGTGCCAGCAGTTTAGGACTAGCGGGGGAAAAAAACATTCAGTACTTC. It yields the protein CASSLGLAGEKNIQYF. The rearrangement uses TRBV27 and TRBJ2-4; TRBD2 matches 13 bases. J gave up 4 bases and V 2 bases, and 2 bases lay outside the gene matches. Germline CDR1 reads MNHEY; CDR2 reads SMNVEV (reference sequence). CDR3 size: 16 residues.

The rearrangement links TRBV7-8 to TRBJ1-2, with 8 bases aligning to TRBD1. The V gene end was trimmed by 5 bases and the J gene end by 2 bases; junction bases not matched to a gene: 7. This CDR3 region has 15 residues. Looked up from germline, CDR1 is SGHVS and CDR2 is FQNEAQ. CDR3 DNA sequence: TGTGCCAGCAGCCAAGGGCAGGGGGCGAACTATGGCTACACCTTC. It codes for CASSQGQGANYGYTF. Together with reference TRBV7-8 and TRBJ1-2, the CDR3 gives the full variable domain: GAGVSQSPRYKVAKRGQDVALRCDPISGHVSLFWYQQALGQGPEFLTYFQNEAQLDKSGLPSDRFFAERPEGSVSTLKIQRTQQEDSAVYLCASSQGQGANYGYTFGSGTRLTVV.

J is TRBJ2-1 and V is TRBV7-2; maybe TRBD2 (7 bases). The CDR3 has 16 residues. Germline V CDR1 and CDR2: SGHTA, FQGNSA. With 5 bases removed from V and 3 bases from J, the gap between germline ends came to 17 bases. Written as DNA, the CDR3 is TGTGCCAGCAGCGAGGGGGGGTATCGATACTACAATGAGCAGTTCTTC. Translating gives CASSEGGYRYYNEQFF.

This rearrangement joins TRBV5-1 to TRBJ1-1; 8 nucleotides agree with TRBD1. This CDR3 spans 16 amino acids. V lost 3 bases to trimming and J lost 0 bases; unmatched junction nucleotides: 7. CDR1 is SGHRS, CDR2 YFSETQ, per germline. The CDR3 reads CASSWDRRRVNTEAFF. The CDR3 DNA reads as TGCGCCAGCAGCTGGGACAGGCGAAGGGTGAACACTGAAGCTTTCTTT.

This chain links TRBV11-2 with TRBJ2-5; 7 positions match TRBD2. Germline CDR1 and CDR2: SGHAT and FQNNGV. The CDR3 is made up of 12 amino acids. Trimming removed 5 bases from V and 5 bases from J; junction bases left unmatched: 2. CDR3 sequence reads: CASSTGGETQYF. The CDR3 nucleotides read TGTGCCAGCAGCACCGGGGGGGAGACCCAGTACTTC. Filled out from reference TRBV11-2 and TRBJ2-5, the complete variable domain reads EAGVAQSPRYKIIEKRQSVAFWCNPISGHATLYWYQQILGQGPKLLIQFQNNGVVDDSQLPKDRFSAERLKGVDSTLKIQPAKLEDSAVYLCASSTGGETQYFGPGTRLLVL.

This chain connects TRBV6-6 to TRBJ2-3; no clear D gene. Looked up from germline, CDR1 is MNHNY and CDR2 is SVGAGI (reference sequence). The CDR3 has 12 amino acids. Trimming removed 7 bases at V and 4 bases at J, with 9 bases between. DNA of the CDR3: TGTGCCAGCAACCAAGGAGCAGATACGCAGTATTTT. Its translation: CASNQGADTQYF.

As DNA, the CDR3 is TGTGCCTGGAGTGTAACAGTAGGCCACAATGAGCAGTTCTTC. Amino acid sequence: CAWSVTVGHNEQFF. This chain connects TRBV30 to TRBJ2-1; D remains ambiguous. Germline CDR1 and CDR2: GTSNPN and SVGIG (reference sequence). The CDR3 totals 14 residues. The V gene lost 0 bases and the J gene lost 5 bases, with 11 bases spanning the gap.

The chain employs TRBV13 and TRBJ2-7; 9 bases fit TRBD2. There are 15 residues in the CDR3. V was pared by 5 bases and J by 0 bases, with 5 bases of the junction left unmatched. Germline values: CDR1 PRHDT, CDR2 FYEKMQ (reference sequence). CDR3 in DNA: TGTGCCAGCAGCCCGAGACTAGCGGCCTCCTACGAGCAGTACTTC. Translated, it gives CASSPRLAASYEQYF.

The CDR3 DNA reads as TGTGCCAGCAGCTTAACAAGCGGGGGGGCCGCGGAGACCCAGTACTTC. Translation: CASSLTSGGAAETQYF. The chain employs TRBV7-8 and TRBJ2-5, with 10 bases matching TRBD2. The CDR3 loop spans 16 amino acids. The V gene's germline CDR1 is SGHVS and CDR2 FQNEAQ. The ends lost 2 bases at V and 5 bases at J; junction bases unmatched: 8.

With respect to this clone: The DNA is left out, because the CDR3 cannot be placed on it with certainty; the CDR3 is given as TCRdb lists it. The chain uses TRBV29-1 and TRBJ2-5; no check of the table's D call, TRBD2, against the DNA was made. Germline CDR1 SQVTM, CDR2 ANQGSEA. Termini included, the CDR3 measures 8 amino acids. The chain's CDR3 is CSVGTGNF.

This clone appeared a few times. The rearrangement joins TRBV7-8 to TRBJ1-1; D not certain. The CDR3 covers 15 residues. Germline CDR1 SGHVS, CDR2 FQNEAQ. V was shortened by 3 bases and J by 1 base, with 12 bases between the two germline ends. CDR3 in DNA: TGTGCCAGCAGCTTTCGTCGGGTTTCGAACACTGAAGCTTTCTTT. This codes for CASSFRRVSNTEAFF.

V is TRBV21-1 and J is TRBJ1-3; the listed D gene, TRBD1, was not tested against the DNA. TRBV21-1 is reported as a pseudogene. The CDR3 runs 19 residues. This chain's CDR3 is CASSRKPAQVASSGNTIYF. The CDR3 DNA reads TGTGCCAGCAGCAGAAAACCTGCCCAGGTGGCAAGCTCTGGAAACACCATATATTTT.

This chain joins TRBV3-1 (or the pseudogene TRBV3-2) and TRBJ2-5, with TRBD2 matching 9 bases. The germline V gene encodes CDR1 LGHDT and CDR2 YNNKEL (reference sequence). The CDR3 runs 18 residues. With V trimmed by 2 bases and J by 3 bases, 13 bases remained unmatched. The CDR3 sequence is CASSQTRGAGGDKETQYF. CDR3 coding DNA: TGTGCCAGCAGCCAAACGCGAGGAGCGGGGGGTGATAAAGAGACCCAGTACTTC.

The rearrangement joins TRBV6-5 to TRBJ1-2; 9 nucleotides agree with TRBD1. The CDR3 has 14 amino acids. Germline V lookup: CDR1 MNHEY, CDR2 SVGAGI. V lost 6 bases and J lost 5; bases outside the gene matches: 7. The CDR3 nucleotides are TGTGCCAGCAGCCCCGAAGGGACAGGGTATGGCTACACCTTC. This codes for CASSPEGTGYGYTF.

This sequence joins TRBV4-3 and TRBJ1-6; no clear D. The V gene's germline CDR1 is LGHNA and CDR2 YSLEER. The germline V and J ends were trimmed by 0 bases and 7 bases, with 13 bases remaining between them. The length of the CDR3 is 16 residues. Here the CDR3 DNA reads TGCGCCAGCAGCCAAGATTTGAACGGGATCAATTCACCCCTCCACTTT. It encodes CASSQDLNGINSPLHF.

The chain has TRBV3-1 (or the pseudogene TRBV3-2) and TRBJ2-1, with 14 bases identical to TRBD2. Germline V gene data show CDR1 as LGHDT and CDR2 as YNNKEL (reference sequence). V dropped 3 bases and J dropped 3; count of bases not matched to a gene: 4. The CDR3 has 17 amino acids. Here the CDR3 reads CASSHRLAGGHYNEQFF. The CDR3 nucleotides read TGTGCCAGCAGCCATAGACTAGCGGGGGGGCACTACAATGAGCAGTTCTTC.

This chain connects TRBV5-8 to TRBJ1-6; 7 bases are a match to TRBD1. Germline CDR1 reads SGHTS; CDR2 reads YDEGEE. This CDR3 is 17 amino acids long. V shed 4 bases, J shed 7 bases, and the junction held 14 bases outside the gene matches. CDR3 sequence (DNA): TGTGCCAGCAGCGCCCGAAACAGGGGTCGGCCCAATTCACCCCTCCACTTT. Protein sequence: CASSARNRGRPNSPLHF.

The genes are TRBV2 and TRBJ2-1; the D gene is possibly TRBD2 (6 bases). The germline V gene has CDR1 SNHLY and CDR2 FYNNEI. V was cut by 6 bases and J by 4 bases, with 16 bases left in between. This CDR3 spans 15 amino acids. In DNA form, the CDR3 reads TGTGCCAGCAGGCGACACCCCGCGGGGTACAATGAGCAGTTCTTC. Its translation: CASRRHPAGYNEQFF.

The chain recombines TRBV11-3 with TRBJ2-7, with a tentative D call TRBD1 (5 bases). The V gene's germline CDR1 is SGHNT and CDR2 YENEEA. This CDR3 is 12 amino acids long. Trimming stripped 4 bases from V and 3 bases from J, with 7 bases between. The CDR3, as DNA: TGTGCCAGCAGCTCGGACAACTACGAGCAGTACTTC. Translation gives CASSSDNYEQYF.

This rearrangement joins TRBV21-1 to TRBJ2-7; the table's D call, TRBD1, was not checked against the DNA. TRBV21-1 is classified as a pseudogene. This CDR3 has 16 residues. The CDR3 loop is CASSKEPQGSSYEQYF. The CDR3 nucleotides read TGTGCCAGCAGCAAAGAGCCGCAGGGGAGCTCCTACGAGCAGTACTTC.